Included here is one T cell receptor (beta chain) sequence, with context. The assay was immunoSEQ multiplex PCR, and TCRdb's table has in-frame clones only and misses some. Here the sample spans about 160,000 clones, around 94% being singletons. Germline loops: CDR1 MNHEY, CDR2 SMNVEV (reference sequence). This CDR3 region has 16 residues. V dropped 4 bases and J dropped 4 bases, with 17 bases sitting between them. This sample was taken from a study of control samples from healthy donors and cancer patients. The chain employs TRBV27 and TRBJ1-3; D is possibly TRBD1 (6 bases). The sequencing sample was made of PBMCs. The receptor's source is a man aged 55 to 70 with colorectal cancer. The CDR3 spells CASSSAGQTGGNTIYF. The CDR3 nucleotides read TGTGCCAGCAGTTCAGCCGGACAGACGGGGGGAAACACCATATATTTT.